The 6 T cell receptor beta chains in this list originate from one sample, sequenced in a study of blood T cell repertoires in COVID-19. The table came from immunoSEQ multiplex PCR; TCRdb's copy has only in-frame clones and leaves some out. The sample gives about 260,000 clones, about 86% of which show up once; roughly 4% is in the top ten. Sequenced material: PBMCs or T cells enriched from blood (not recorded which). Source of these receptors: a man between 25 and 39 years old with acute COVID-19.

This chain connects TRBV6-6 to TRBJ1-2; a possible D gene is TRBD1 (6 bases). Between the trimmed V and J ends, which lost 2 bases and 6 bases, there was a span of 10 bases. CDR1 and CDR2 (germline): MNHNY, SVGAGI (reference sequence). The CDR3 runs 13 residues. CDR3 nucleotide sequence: TGTGCCAGCAGTTACACATACAGGGATGGCTACACCTTC. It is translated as CASSYTYRDGYTF.

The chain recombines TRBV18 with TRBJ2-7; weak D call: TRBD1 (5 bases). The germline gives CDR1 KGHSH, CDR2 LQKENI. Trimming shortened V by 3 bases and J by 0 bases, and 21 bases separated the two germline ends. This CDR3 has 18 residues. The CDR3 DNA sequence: TGTGCCAGCTCACCCGACCAAGATACAGGAGAACGCTCCTACGAGCAGTACGTC. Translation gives CASSPDQDTGERSYEQYV.

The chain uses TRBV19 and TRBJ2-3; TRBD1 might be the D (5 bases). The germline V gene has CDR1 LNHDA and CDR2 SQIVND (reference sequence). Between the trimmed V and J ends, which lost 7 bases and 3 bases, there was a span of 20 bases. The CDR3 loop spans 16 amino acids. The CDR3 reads CASTPIQGTSTDTQYF. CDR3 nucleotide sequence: TGTGCCAGTACCCCGATCCAGGGCACCTCAACAGATACGCAGTATTTT.

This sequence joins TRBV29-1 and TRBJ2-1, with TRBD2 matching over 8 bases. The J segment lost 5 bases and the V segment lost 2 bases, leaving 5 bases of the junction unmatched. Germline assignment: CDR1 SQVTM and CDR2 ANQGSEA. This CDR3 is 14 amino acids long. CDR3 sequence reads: CSVERAGDHNEQFF. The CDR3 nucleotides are TGCAGCGTTGAACGAGCGGGAGATCACAATGAGCAGTTCTTC.

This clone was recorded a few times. In DNA, the CDR3 is TGTGCCAGCGGCTCGGGACTAGCCGGTGGGGAGCTGTTTTTT. The encoded protein is CASGSGLAGGELFF. The V call is TRBV2, the J call TRBJ2-2, with 9 positions matching TRBD2. In germline, CDR1 is SNHLY, CDR2 FYNNEI. The ends lost 8 bases at V and 8 bases at J; junction bases unmatched: 9. CDR3 length: 14 amino acids.

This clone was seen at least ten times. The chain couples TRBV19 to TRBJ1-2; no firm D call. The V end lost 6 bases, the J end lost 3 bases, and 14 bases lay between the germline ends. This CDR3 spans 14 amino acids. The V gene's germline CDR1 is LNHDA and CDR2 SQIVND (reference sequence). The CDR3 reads CASRAGPADYGYTF. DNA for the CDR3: TGTGCCAGTAGGGCGGGCCCGGCCGACTATGGCTACACCTTC.